This TCR beta chain was sequenced in a study of vaccination and CD4 T cells after COVID-19. Study at large: Post-diagnosis, post-COVID samples were collected after a median approximately 91 days, ranging 35 to 161. Researchers treated cells with overlapping spike peptides taken from SARS-CoV-2, HCoV-NL63, HCoV-OC43 and HCoV-229E.

Trimming cost V 5 bases and J 8 bases, with 15 bases left between them. From germline, CDR1 is SGHTA and CDR2 FQGTGA. The CDR3 contains 13 residues. Once obtained from cultured CD4+ T cells, the DNA was sequenced using the Oncomine TCR Beta short-read assay. A single record per CDR3 protein comes from TCRdb applying MiXCR to the PCR reads. This table has around 5,000 distinct CDR3 sequences, about 40% appearing once. The table lists this clonotype with a few counts. Antigen unknown. Study-wide points: Early timepoints after natural infection were not analyzed in these convalescent patients.

The sample's treatment: approximately 11-day PBMC culture with coronavirus spike peptide pools or control peptides (ViraFEST assay). For ViraFEST, peptide pools expanded antigen-specific T cells, after which the TCRs were sequenced. The source of this sequence is a human donor who had recovered from COVID-19. This specimen was CD4+ T cells from blood, cultured in vitro, taken after SARS-CoV-2 vaccination. J is TRBJ1-1 and V is TRBV7-3; possible D gene TRBD1, 5 bases. CDR3 region: CASSPLGGGEAFF. For the CDR3, the DNA is TGTGCCAGCAGCCCCTTGGGGGGAGGGGAAGCTTTCTTT.